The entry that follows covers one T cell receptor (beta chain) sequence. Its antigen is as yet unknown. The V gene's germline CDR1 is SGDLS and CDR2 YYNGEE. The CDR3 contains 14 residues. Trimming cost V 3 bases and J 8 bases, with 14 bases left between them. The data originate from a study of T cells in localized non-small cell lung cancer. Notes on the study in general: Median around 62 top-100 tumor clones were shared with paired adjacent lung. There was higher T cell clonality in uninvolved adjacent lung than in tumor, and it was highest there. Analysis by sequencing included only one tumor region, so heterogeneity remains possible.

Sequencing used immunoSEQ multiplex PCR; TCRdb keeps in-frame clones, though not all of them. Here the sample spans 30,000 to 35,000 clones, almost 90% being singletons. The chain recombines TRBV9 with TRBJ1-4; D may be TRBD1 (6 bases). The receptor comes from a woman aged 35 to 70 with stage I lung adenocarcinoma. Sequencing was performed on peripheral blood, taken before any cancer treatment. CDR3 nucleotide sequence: TGTGCCAGCAGCGCGAGAGGGGGTTCAGAAAAACTGTTTTTT. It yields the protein CASSARGGSEKLFF.